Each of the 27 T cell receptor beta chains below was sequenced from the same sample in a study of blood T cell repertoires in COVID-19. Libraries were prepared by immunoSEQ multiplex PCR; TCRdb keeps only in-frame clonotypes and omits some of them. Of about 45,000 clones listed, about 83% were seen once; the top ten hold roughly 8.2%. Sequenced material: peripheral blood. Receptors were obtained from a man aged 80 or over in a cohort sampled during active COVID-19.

CDR3 sequence reads: CATRQTLNQPQHF. For the CDR3, the DNA is TGTGCCACCCGACAGACCTTAAATCAGCCCCAGCATTTT. This sequence joins TRBV6-5 and TRBJ1-5, with a tentative D call TRBD1 (5 bases). CDR3 length: 13 amino acids. Trimming removed 10 bases at V and 4 bases at J, with 14 bases between. Germline V gene sequence: CDR1 MNHEY, CDR2 SVGAGI.

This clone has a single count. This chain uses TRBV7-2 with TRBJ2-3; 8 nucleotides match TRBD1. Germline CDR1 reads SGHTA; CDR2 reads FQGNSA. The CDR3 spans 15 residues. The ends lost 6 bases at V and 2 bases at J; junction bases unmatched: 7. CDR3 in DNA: TGTGCCAGCAGTCGAGGACAGGGAGACACAGATACGCAGTATTTT. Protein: CASSRGQGDTDTQYF.

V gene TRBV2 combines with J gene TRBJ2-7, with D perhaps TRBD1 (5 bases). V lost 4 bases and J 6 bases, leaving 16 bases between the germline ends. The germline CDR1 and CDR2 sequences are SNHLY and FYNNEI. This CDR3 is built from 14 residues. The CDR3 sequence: CASSVSLEGVEQYF. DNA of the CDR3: TGTGCCAGCAGTGTTAGCCTGGAAGGGGTCGAGCAGTACTTC.

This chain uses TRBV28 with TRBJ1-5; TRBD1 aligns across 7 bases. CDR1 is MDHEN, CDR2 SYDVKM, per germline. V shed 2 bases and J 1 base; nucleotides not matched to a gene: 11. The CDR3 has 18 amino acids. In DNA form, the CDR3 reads TGTGCCAGCAGTTTAAGGACGCCGGGACAGATAAGCAATCAGCCCCAGCATTTT. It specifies CASSLRTPGQISNQPQHF.

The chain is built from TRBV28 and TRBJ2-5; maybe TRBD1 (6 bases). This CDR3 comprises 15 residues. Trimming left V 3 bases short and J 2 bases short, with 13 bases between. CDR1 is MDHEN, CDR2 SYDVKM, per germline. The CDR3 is CASSFTAGVQETQYF. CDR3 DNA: TGTGCCAGCAGTTTTACGGCAGGGGTACAAGAGACCCAGTACTTC.

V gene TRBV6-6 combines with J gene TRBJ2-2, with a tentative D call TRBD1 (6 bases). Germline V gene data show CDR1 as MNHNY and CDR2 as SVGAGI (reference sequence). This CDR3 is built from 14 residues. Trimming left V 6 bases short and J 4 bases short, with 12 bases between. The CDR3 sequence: CASSPRGSTGELFF. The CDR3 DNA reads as TGTGCCAGCAGCCCTAGGGGGTCCACCGGGGAGCTGTTTTTT.

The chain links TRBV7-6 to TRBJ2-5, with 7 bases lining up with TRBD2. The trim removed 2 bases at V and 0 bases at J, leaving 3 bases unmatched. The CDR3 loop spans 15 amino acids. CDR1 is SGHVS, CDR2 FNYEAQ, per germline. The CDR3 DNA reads TGTGCCAGCAGCTTACAGCGGGGACACCAAGAGACCCAGTACTTC. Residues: CASSLQRGHQETQYF. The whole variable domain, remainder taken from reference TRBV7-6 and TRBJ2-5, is GAGVSQSPRYKVTKRGQDVALRCDPISGHVSLYWYRQALGQGPEFLTYFNYEAQQDKSGLPNDRFSAERPEGSISTLTIQRTEQRDSAMYRCASSLQRGHQETQYFGPGTRLLVL.

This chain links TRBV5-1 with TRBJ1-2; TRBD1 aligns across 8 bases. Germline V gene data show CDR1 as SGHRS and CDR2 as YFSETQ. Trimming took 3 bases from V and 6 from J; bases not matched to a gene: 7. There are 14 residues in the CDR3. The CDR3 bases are TGCGCCAGCAGCTCGGCCCAGGGGGCGGATGGCTACACCTTC. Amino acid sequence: CASSSAQGADGYTF.

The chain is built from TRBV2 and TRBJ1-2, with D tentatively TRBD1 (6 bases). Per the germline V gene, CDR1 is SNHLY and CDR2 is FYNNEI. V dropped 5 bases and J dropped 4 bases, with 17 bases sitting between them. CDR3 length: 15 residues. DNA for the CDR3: TGTGCCAGCAGTCCCCGAGACAGGCCGACCTATGGCTACACCTTC. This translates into CASSPRDRPTYGYTF.

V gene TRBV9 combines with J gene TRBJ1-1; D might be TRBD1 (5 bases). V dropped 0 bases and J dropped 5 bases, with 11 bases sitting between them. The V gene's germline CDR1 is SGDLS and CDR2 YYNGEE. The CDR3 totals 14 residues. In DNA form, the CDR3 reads TGTGCCAGCAGCGTAGCCGGCAGGGCGACTGAAGCTTTCTTT. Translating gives CASSVAGRATEAFF.

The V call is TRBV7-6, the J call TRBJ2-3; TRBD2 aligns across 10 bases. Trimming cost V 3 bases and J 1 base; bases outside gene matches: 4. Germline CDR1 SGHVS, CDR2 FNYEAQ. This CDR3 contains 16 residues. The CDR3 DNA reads TGTGCCAGCAGCTTGCCGCTAGCGGGGGGCACAGATACGCAGTATTTT. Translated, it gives CASSLPLAGGTDTQYF.

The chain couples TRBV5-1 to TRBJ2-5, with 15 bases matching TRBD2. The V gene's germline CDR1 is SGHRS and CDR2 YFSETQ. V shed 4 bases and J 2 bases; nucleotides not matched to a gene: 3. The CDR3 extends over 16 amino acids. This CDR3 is CASSPGLAGGQETQYF. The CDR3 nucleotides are TGCGCCAGCAGCCCCGGACTAGCGGGGGGGCAAGAGACCCAGTACTTC.

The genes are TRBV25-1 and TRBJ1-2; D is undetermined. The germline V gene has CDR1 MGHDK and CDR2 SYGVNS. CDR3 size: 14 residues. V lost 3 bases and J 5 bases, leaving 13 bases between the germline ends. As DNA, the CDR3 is TGTGCCAGCAGTGACAGTTCTAGCAGTTATGGCTACACCTTC. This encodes CASSDSSSSYGYTF.

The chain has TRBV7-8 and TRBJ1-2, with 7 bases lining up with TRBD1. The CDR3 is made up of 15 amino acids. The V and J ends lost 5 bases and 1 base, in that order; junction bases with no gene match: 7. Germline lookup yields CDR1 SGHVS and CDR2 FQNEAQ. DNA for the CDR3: TGTGCCAGCAGCCCGCAGGGGGTCCTTAACTATGGCTACACCTTC. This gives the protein CASSPQGVLNYGYTF.

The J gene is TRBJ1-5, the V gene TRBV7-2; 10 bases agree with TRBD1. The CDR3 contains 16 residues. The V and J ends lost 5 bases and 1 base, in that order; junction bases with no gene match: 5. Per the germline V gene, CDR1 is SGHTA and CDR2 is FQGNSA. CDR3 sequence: CASSPRGQGSNQPQHF. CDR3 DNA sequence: TGTGCCAGCAGCCCCAGGGGACAGGGGAGCAATCAGCCCCAGCATTTT.

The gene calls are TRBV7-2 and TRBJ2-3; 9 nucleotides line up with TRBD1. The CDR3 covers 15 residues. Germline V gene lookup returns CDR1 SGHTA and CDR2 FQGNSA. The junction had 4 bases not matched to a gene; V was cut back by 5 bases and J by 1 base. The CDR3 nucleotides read TGTGCCAGCAGCCACCGGACAGGGGGCACAGATACGCAGTATTTT. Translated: CASSHRTGGTDTQYF.

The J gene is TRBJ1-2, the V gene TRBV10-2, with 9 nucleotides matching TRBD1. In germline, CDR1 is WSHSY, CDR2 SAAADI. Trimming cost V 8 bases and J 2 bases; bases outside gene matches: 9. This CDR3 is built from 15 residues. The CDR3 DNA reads TGCGCCAGCGGGGACAGGGCCAAGGGGAACTATGGCTACACCTTC. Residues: CASGDRAKGNYGYTF.

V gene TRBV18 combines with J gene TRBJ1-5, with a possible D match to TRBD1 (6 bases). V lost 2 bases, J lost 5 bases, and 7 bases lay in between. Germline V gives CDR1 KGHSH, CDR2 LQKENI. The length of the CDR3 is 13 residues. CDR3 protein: CASSPNRDQPQHF. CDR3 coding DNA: TGTGCCAGCTCACCAAACAGGGATCAGCCCCAGCATTTT. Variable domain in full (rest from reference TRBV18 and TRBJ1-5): NAGVMQNPRHLVRRRGQEARLRCSPMKGHSHVYWYRQLPEEGLKFMVYLQKENIIDESGMPKERFSAEFPKEGPSILRIQQVVRGDSAAYFCASSPNRDQPQHFGDGTRLSIL.

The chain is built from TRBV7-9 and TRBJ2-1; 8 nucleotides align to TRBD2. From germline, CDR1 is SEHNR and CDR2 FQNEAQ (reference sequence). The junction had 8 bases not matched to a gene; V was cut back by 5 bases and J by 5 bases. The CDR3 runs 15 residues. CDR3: CASSPGGGRNNEQFF. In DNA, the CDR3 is TGTGCCAGCAGCCCCGGAGGCGGGAGGAACAATGAGCAGTTCTTC.

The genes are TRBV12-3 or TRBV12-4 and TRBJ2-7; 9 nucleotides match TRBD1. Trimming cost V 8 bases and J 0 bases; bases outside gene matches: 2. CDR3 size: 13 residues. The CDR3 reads CASGDRASYEQYF. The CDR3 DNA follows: TGTGCCAGCGGGGACAGGGCCTCCTACGAGCAGTACTTC.

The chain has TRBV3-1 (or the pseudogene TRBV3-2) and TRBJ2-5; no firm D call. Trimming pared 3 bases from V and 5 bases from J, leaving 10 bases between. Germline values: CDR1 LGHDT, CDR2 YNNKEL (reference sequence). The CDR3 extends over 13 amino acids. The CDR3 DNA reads TGTGCCAGCAGCCAGGAATACGGGGAGACCCAGTACTTC. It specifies CASSQEYGETQYF.

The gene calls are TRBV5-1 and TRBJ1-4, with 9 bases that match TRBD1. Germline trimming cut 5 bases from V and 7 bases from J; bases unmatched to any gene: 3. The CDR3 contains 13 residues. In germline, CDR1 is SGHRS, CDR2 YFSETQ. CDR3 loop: CASRQGATEKLFF. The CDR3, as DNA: TGCGCCAGCAGACAGGGGGCGACTGAAAAACTGTTTTTT.

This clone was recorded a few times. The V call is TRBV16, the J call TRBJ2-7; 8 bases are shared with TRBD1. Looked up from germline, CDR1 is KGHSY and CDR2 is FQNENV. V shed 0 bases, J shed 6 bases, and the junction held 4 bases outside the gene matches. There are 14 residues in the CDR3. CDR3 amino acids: CASSQSDRDGEQYF. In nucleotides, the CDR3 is TGTGCCAGCAGCCAATCGGACAGGGACGGCGAGCAGTACTTC.

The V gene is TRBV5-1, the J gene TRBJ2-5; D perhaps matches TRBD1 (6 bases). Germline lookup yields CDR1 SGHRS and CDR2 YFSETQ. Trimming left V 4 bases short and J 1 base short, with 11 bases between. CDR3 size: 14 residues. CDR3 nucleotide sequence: TGCGCCAGCAGCCGAGGGGGAGCCCAAGAGACCCAGTACTTC. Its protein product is CASSRGGAQETQYF.

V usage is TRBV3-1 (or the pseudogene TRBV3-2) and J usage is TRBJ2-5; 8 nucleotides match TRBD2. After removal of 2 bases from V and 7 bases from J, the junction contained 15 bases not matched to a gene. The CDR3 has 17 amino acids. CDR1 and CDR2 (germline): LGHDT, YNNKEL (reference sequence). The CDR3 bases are TGTGCCAGCAGCCAAAACCCCGGGACTAGGTCTTATAGGACCCAGTACTTC. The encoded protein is CASSQNPGTRSYRTQYF.

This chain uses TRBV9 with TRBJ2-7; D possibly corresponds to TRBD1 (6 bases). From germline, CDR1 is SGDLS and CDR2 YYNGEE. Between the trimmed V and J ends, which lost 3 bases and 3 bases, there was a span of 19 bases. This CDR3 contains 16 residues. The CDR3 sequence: CASSALEGGTRYEQYF. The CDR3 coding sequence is TGTGCCAGCAGCGCCTTAGAAGGGGGAACCCGCTACGAGCAGTACTTC.

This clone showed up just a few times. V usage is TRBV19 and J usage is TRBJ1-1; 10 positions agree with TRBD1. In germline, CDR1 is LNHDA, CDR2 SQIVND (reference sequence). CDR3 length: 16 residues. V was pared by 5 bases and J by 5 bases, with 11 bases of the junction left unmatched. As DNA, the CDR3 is TGTGCCAGTAGTGTAGGGACAGGGGTCCGAGGGACTGAAGCTTTCTTT. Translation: CASSVGTGVRGTEAFF.